The 8 T cell receptor beta chains below were found in one sample sequenced in a study of T cells and Merkel cell carcinoma outcomes. The assay was immunoSEQ multiplex PCR, and TCRdb's table has in-frame clones only and misses some. This sample carries 6,700 or so clones, roughly 91% of them seen once, and the ten largest clones take about 3%. The specimen was tumor tissue from Merkel cell carcinoma. The receptors were gathered from a human donor with Merkel cell carcinoma.

The V gene is TRBV27, the J gene TRBJ2-2; D is undetermined. The V gene's germline CDR1 is MNHEY and CDR2 SMNVEV (reference sequence). The CDR3 totals 18 residues. The ends were cut back, 6 bases at V and 3 bases at J, with 23 bases in the middle. The CDR3 loop is CASSLLFYADGYTGELFF. In DNA form, the CDR3 reads TGTGCCAGCAGCCTCTTGTTTTACGCGGATGGATACACCGGGGAGCTGTTTTTT.

The genes are TRBV6-1 and TRBJ1-1; 8 nucleotides align to TRBD1. The CDR3 runs to 15 residues. Germline V gene lookup returns CDR1 MNHNS and CDR2 SASEGT. V lost 7 bases to trimming and J lost 10 bases; unmatched junction nucleotides: 17. This CDR3 reads CASKLRQGRYEVAFF. CDR3 nucleotide sequence: TGTGCCAGCAAACTACGACAGGGGAGATATGAGGTAGCTTTCTTT.

This clone was seen more than once but under ten times. The chain uses TRBV5-4 and TRBJ2-3; D possibly corresponds to TRBD2 (6 bases). The CDR3 sequence is 15 residues long. Trimming took off 4 bases at V and 1 base at J, with 13 bases between the two ends. CDR1 and CDR2 (germline): SGHNT, YYREEE (reference sequence). The CDR3 sequence: CASSLPSVGTDTQYF. In DNA, the CDR3 is TGTGCCAGCAGCCTTCCTAGCGTTGGCACAGATACGCAGTATTTT.

The chain is built from TRBV18 and TRBJ1-2; 9 bases are shared with TRBD1. The CDR3 is 19 amino acids. J gave up 4 bases and V 4 bases, and 19 bases lay outside the gene matches. Germline V lookup: CDR1 KGHSH, CDR2 LQKENI. CDR3 amino acids: CASSLKNPGTGTAGYGYTF. CDR3 nucleotide sequence: TGTGCCAGCTCACTTAAAAATCCCGGGACAGGGACCGCGGGCTATGGCTACACCTTC.

The CDR3 reads CAWSNFGYGYTF. DNA for the CDR3: TGTGCCTGGAGTAACTTTGGCTATGGCTACACCTTC. V and J are TRBV30 and TRBJ1-2; D gene ambiguous. The CDR3 contains 12 residues. V lost 2 bases and J 4 bases, leaving 8 bases between the germline ends. The germline gives CDR1 GTSNPN, CDR2 SVGIG (reference sequence).

The V and J genes are TRBV27 and TRBJ1-5; D is unclear. V dropped 8 bases and J dropped 4 bases, with 12 bases sitting between them. This CDR3 is 13 amino acids long. Germline CDR1 MNHEY, CDR2 SMNVEV (reference sequence). The CDR3 nucleotides are TGTGCCAGCGGTCCCAACCCGAATCAGCCCCAGCATTTT. It translates to CASGPNPNQPQHF.

The chain has TRBV15 and TRBJ2-7; D is unresolved. The CDR3 has 14 residues. Germline CDR1 and CDR2: LNHNV and YYDKDF (reference sequence). Trimming pared 1 base from V and 0 bases from J, leaving 7 bases between. The CDR3 sequence is CATSRGSSSYEQYV. The CDR3 coding sequence is TGTGCCACCAGCAGAGGGAGCAGCTCCTACGAGCAGTACGTC.

J is TRBJ1-1 and V is TRBV13; D may be TRBD1 (5 bases). Trimming pared 5 bases from V and 11 bases from J, leaving 15 bases between. The CDR3 totals 12 residues. Germline V lookup: CDR1 PRHDT, CDR2 FYEKMQ (reference sequence). CDR3: CASSSVGAFAFF. For the CDR3, the DNA is TGTGCCAGCAGCAGCGTCGGGGCGTTCGCTTTCTTT.